This T cell receptor (beta chain) was identified in a study of T cell responses to AZD1222 COVID-19 vaccine. The method was immunoSEQ multiplex PCR; TCRdb's version includes in-frame clones alone and lacks a portion of them. The sample lists tens of thousands of clones, roughly 88% occurring once. CDR1 and CDR2 (germline): SNHLY, FYNNEI. This CDR3 is built from 14 residues. Between the trimmed V and J ends, which lost 10 bases and 4 bases, there was a span of 20 bases. The sequenced sample was peripheral blood, obtained 28 days after the second AZD1222 dose. This TCR came from an adult who received the AZD1222 COVID-19 vaccine. The rearrangement joins TRBV2 to TRBJ2-7; D gene uncertain. This CDR3 reads CATHKEASAYEQYF. The DNA for the CDR3 is TGTGCCACCCACAAAGAGGCTTCCGCTTACGAGCAGTACTTC.